The TCR beta chain under discussion was sequenced for a study of molecular identifiers for immune sequencing clone quantification. Study in general: Split five ways in replicates, RNA from around 20,000 or 99,000 naive CD8 cells had four portions sequenced.

This clonotype has a count of ten or more. A single record per CDR3 protein comes from TCRdb applying MiXCR to the PCR reads. The sample lists 300,000 to 400,000 distinct CDR3 sequences; roughly 24% were seen once. Trimming cost V 3 bases and J 3 bases, with 8 bases left between them. The CDR3 is 13 amino acids. Germline lookup yields CDR1 SGHVS and CDR2 FQNEAQ. This clonotype was sampled from a human donor in good health. Some libraries in this study had Jurkat cell RNA spiked in. This chain connects TRBV7-8 to TRBJ2-5; D uncertain. Sequencing input: naive CD8+ T cells from blood, with Jurkat cell RNA spiked in. Subset: FACS-sorted CD8+CD4-CCR7+CD45RA+ naive T cells. CDR3 bases: TGTGCCAGCAGCTTCCCTCCTAAAGAGACCCAGTACTTC. Translated: CASSFPPKETQYF.